The source of this T cell receptor (beta chain) is a study of PD-1 blockade in classical Hodgkin lymphoma. Each patient's relapse followed autologous stem cell transplantation, and brentuximab vedotin exposure varied. As to this clone: The antigen remains undetermined.

The study's findings and limits: The authors excluded patients who started nivolumab under 1 year after ASCT. The authors have not defined what causes the repertoire differences, possibly disease activity or prior therapy. Newly diagnosed patients and complete responders had comparable diversity at baseline.

The table came from immunoSEQ multiplex PCR; TCRdb's copy has only in-frame clones and leaves some out. The data hold about 94,000 clones, with roughly nine tenths observed a single time. Trimming stripped 5 bases from V and 0 bases from J, with 9 bases between. From germline, CDR1 is SGHNT and CDR2 YENEEA. This CDR3 is built from 14 residues. The specimen comprised peripheral blood mononuclear cells (PBMCs), sampled before the second cycle of nivolumab. The clonotype originates from a human donor with classical Hodgkin lymphoma. The chain recombines TRBV11-3 with TRBJ2-3; D may be TRBD2 (5 bases). The CDR3 region is CASSPGRSTDTQYF. CDR3 coding DNA: TGTGCCAGCAGCCCGGGGAGAAGCACAGATACGCAGTATTTT.